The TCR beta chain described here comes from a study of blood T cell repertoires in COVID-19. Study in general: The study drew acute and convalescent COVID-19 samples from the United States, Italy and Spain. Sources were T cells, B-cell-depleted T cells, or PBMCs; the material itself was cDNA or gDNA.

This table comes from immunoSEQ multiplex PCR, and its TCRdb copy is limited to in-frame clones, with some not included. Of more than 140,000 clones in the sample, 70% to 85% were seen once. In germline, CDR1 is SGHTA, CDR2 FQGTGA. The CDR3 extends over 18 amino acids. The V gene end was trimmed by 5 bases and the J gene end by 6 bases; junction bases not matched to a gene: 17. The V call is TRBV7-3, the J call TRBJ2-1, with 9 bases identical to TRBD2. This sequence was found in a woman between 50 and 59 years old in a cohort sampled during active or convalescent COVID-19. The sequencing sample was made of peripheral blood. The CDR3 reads CASSPHPAVSGGFNEQFF. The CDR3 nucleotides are TGTGCCAGCAGCCCCCACCCGGCGGTTAGCGGGGGTTTCAATGAGCAGTTCTTC.